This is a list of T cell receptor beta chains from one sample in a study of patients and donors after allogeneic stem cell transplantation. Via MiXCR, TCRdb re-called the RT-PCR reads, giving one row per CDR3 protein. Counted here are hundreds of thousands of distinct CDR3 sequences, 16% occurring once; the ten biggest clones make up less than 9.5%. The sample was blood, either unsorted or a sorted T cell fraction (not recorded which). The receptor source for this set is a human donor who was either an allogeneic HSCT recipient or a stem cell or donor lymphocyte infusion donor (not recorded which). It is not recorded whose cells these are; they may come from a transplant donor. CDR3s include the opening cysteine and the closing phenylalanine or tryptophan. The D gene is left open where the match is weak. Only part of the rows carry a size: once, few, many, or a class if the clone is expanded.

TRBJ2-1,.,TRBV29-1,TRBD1,TGCAGCACTAAGACAGGGGATGAGCAGTTCTTC,CSTKTGDEQFF
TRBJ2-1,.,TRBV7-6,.,TGTGCCAGCAGCTTAACCGGGACTCTCAATGAGCAGTTCTTC,CASSLTGTLNEQFF
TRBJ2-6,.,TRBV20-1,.,TGCAGTGCTAGCCGACAACACTCTGGGGCCAACGTCCTGACTTTC,CSASRQHSGANVLTF
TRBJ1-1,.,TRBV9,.,TGTGCCAGCAGCGCTCTGGGTGTAGGGGCAAACACTGAAGCTTTCTTT,CASSALGVGANTEAFF
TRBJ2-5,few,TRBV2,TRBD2,TGTGCCAGCAGTCGGACGGTAGCGGGACTACAAGAGACCCAGTACTTC,CASSRTVAGLQETQYF
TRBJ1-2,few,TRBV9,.,TGTGCCAGCAGCGTACTACCGAATAACTATGGCTACACCTTC,CASSVLPNNYGYTF
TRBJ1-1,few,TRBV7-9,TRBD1,TGTGCCAGCAGCTTCCTCGGGGACAGGGAAGCTTTCTTT,CASSFLGDREAFF
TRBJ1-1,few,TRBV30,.,TGTGCCTGGAGCAAGAACACTGAAGCTTTCTTT,CAWSKNTEAFF
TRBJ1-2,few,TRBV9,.,TGTGCCAGCAGCGTGCTGACAGGCGGCTATGGCTACACCTTC,CASSVLTGGYGYTF
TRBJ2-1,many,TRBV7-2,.,TGTGCCAGCAGCTTAGGGGTCAATGAGCAGTTCTTC,CASSLGVNEQFF
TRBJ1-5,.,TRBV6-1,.,TGTGCCAGCATGCGGGCAGCCTTTAATCAGCCCCAGCATTTT,CASMRAAFNQPQHF
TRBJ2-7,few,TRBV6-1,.,TGTGCCAGCAGCCGGGACTTCCTTGCCTACGAGCAGTACTTC,CASSRDFLAYEQYF
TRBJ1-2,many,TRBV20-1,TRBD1,TGCAGTGCCACGACAGGGTTCACATATGGCTACACCTTC,CSATTGFTYGYTF
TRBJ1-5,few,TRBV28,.,TGTGCCAGCACGGGGGGGCCTTCTAGCAATCAGCCCCAGCATTTT,CASTGGPSSNQPQHF
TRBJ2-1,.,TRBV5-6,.,TGTGCCAGCAGCTACGGACTCCCAGGATTCAATGAGCAGTTCTTC,CASSYGLPGFNEQFF
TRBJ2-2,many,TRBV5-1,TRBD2,TGCGCCAGCAGCACGGGGACTAGCGGACACACCGGGGAGCTGTTTTTT,CASSTGTSGHTGELFF
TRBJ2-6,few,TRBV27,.,TGTGCCAGCAGCCCCCTAATCACAGGGAGGACCAACGTCCTGACTTTC,CASSPLITGRTNVLTF
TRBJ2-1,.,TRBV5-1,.,TGCGCCAGCAGCTTCGGCGGCAACGGTGAGCAGTTCTTC,CASSFGGNGEQFF
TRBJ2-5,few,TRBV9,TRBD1,TGTGCCAGCAGCGGGGACAGGGGAGGGAGAGAGACCCAGTACTTC,CASSGDRGGRETQYF
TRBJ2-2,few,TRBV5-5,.,TGTGCCAGCAGCTTCTACATGACCGGGGAGCTGTTTTTT,CASSFYMTGELFF
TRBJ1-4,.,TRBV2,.,TGTGCCAGCAGTGATAAAGGGCCGACTAATGAAAAACTGTTTTTT,CASSDKGPTNEKLFF
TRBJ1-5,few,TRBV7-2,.,TGTGCCAGCAGCCGGACGGCAAATAGCAATCAGCCCCAGCATTTT,CASSRTANSNQPQHF
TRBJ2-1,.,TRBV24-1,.,TGTGCCACCAGTGATCAGACGGTGACTGGCCCCGGCTCCTACAATGAGCAGTTCTTC,CATSDQTVTGPGSYNEQFF
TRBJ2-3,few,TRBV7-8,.,TGTGCCAGCAGCTTAGCGTGGACCCACGCTTGGGCAGATACGCAGTATTTT,CASSLAWTHAWADTQYF
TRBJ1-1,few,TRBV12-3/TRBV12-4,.,TGTGCCAGCAGTTTTTGGGAGAACACTGAAGCTTTCTTT,CASSFWENTEAFF
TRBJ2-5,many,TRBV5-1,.,TGCGCCAGCAGCTCGGGACGATTCCAAGAGACCCAGTACTTC,CASSSGRFQETQYF
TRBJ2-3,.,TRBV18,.,TGTGCCAGCTCACCACCCCGGGGGGCAAGTAGCACAGATACGCAGTATTTT,CASSPPRGASSTDTQYF
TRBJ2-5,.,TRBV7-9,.,TGTGCCATCCGGAGGGAGACCCAGTACTTC,CAIRRETQYF
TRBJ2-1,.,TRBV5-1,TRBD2,TGCGCCAGCAGCCTTAGCGGGGTCTCCTACAATGAGCAGTTCTTC,CASSLSGVSYNEQFF